Listed below are T cell receptor beta chains from one sample, sequenced in a study of early T cells in non-severe SARS-CoV-2 infection. From the 5' RACE reads, TCRdb called clonotypes with MiXCR, one entry per CDR3 protein. The data show tens of thousands of distinct CDR3 sequences, about 10% seen once. This specimen consisted of whole blood, obtained at baseline. These receptors came from an adult who was a healthcare worker with PCR-confirmed SARS-CoV-2 infection or an uninfected control (not recorded which). Each CDR3 is given with its conserved first and last residue. A D gene is named only where the DNA matches it firmly. Clone size is given for some rows only: seen once, a few or many times, or a class if the clone is expanded.

V gene: TRBV25-1; clone size: many; D gene: TRBD2; J gene: TRBJ2-5; CDR3 protein: CASRGLAGVGSRETQYF; CDR3 DNA: TGTGCCAGCAGAGGACTAGCGGGAGTAGGTTCGCGAGAGACCCAGTACTTC
V gene: TRBV24-1; clone size: NA; D gene: NA; J gene: TRBJ1-2; CDR3 protein: CATSERDEGYTF; CDR3 DNA: TGTGCCACCAGTGAGCGGGACGAAGGCTACACCTTC
V gene: TRBV24-1; clone size: NA; D gene: TRBD1; J gene: TRBJ2-3; CDR3 protein: CATSDPGQGAIDTQYF; CDR3 DNA: TGTGCCACCAGTGATCCCGGACAGGGGGCTATAGATACGCAGTATTTT
V gene: TRBV2; clone size: many; D gene: NA; J gene: TRBJ2-1; CDR3 protein: CASSNPVEQFF; CDR3 DNA: TGTGCCAGCAGTAACCCTGTAGAGCAGTTCTTC
V gene: TRBV7-6; clone size: few; D gene: NA; J gene: TRBJ2-2; CDR3 protein: CASSATDGNTGELFF; CDR3 DNA: TGTGCCAGCAGCGCAACGGACGGGAACACCGGGGAGCTGTTTTTT
V gene: TRBV29-1; clone size: NA; D gene: TRBD2; J gene: TRBJ2-5; CDR3 protein: CSVGRLAGLQETQYF; CDR3 DNA: TGCAGCGTTGGGAGACTAGCGGGACTTCAAGAGACCCAGTACTTC
V gene: TRBV11-2; clone size: NA; D gene: NA; J gene: TRBJ2-5; CDR3 protein: CASSLGVGGKETQYF; CDR3 DNA: TGTGCCAGCAGCTTAGGAGTAGGGGGGAAAGAGACCCAGTACTTC
V gene: TRBV6-1; clone size: NA; D gene: TRBD1; J gene: TRBJ2-7; CDR3 protein: CASSLQGQEDEQYF; CDR3 DNA: TGTGCCAGCAGCCTACAGGGACAGGAGGACGAGCAGTACTTC
V gene: TRBV5-5; clone size: many; D gene: NA; J gene: TRBJ1-5; CDR3 protein: CASSSIINQPQHF; CDR3 DNA: TGTGCCAGCAGCAGCATTATCAATCAGCCCCAGCATTTT
V gene: TRBV7-2; clone size: NA; D gene: TRBD2; J gene: TRBJ2-7; CDR3 protein: CASSFSSGTTYEQYF; CDR3 DNA: TGTGCCAGCAGCTTCTCTAGCGGGACTACCTACGAGCAGTACTTC
V gene: TRBV4-1; clone size: many; D gene: NA; J gene: TRBJ2-3; CDR3 protein: CASSGAGLDTQYF; CDR3 DNA: TGCGCCAGCAGCGGGGCGGGGTTGGATACGCAGTATTTT
V gene: TRBV11-2; clone size: NA; D gene: NA; J gene: TRBJ2-7; CDR3 protein: CASSFGTRSYEQYF; CDR3 DNA: TGTGCCAGCAGCTTTGGGACTCGCTCTTACGAGCAGTACTTC
V gene: TRBV6-1; clone size: few; D gene: NA; J gene: TRBJ1-5; CDR3 protein: CASSEPLMIEASSNQPQHF; CDR3 DNA: TGTGCCAGCAGTGAACCCCTGATGATAGAGGCCTCTAGCAATCAGCCCCAGCATTTT
V gene: TRBV9; clone size: NA; D gene: TRBD1; J gene: TRBJ1-4; CDR3 protein: CASSMGTGRKKLFF; CDR3 DNA: TGTGCCAGCAGCATGGGGACAGGGCGAAAAAAACTGTTTTTT
V gene: TRBV19; clone size: NA; D gene: TRBD1; J gene: TRBJ1-5; CDR3 protein: CASSKTGVQPQHF; CDR3 DNA: TGTGCCAGTAGTAAGACAGGGGTTCAGCCCCAGCATTTT
V gene: TRBV7-8; clone size: NA; D gene: NA; J gene: TRBJ2-7; CDR3 protein: CASSLVAGATYEQYF; CDR3 DNA: TGTGCCAGCAGCTTAGTCGCGGGGGCAACCTACGAGCAGTACTTC
V gene: TRBV19; clone size: NA; D gene: NA; J gene: TRBJ1-2; CDR3 protein: CASSIEGQHYGYTF; CDR3 DNA: TGTGCCAGTAGCATAGAGGGTCAGCACTATGGCTACACCTTC
V gene: TRBV7-9; clone size: few; D gene: NA; J gene: TRBJ2-1; CDR3 protein: CASSPGNGPFNEQFF; CDR3 DNA: TGTGCCAGCAGCCCCGGGAACGGCCCATTTAATGAGCAGTTCTTC
V gene: TRBV6-5; clone size: NA; D gene: NA; J gene: TRBJ1-2; CDR3 protein: CASATTAGGYTF; CDR3 DNA: TGTGCCAGCGCCACTACCGCGGGGGGCTACACCTTC
V gene: TRBV20-1; clone size: few; D gene: TRBD2; J gene: TRBJ2-7; CDR3 protein: CSARGLAGEGQYF; CDR3 DNA: TGCAGTGCTAGAGGCCTAGCGGGGGAAGGGCAGTACTTC
V gene: TRBV19; clone size: NA; D gene: NA; J gene: TRBJ2-5; CDR3 protein: CANSIIPVGRRARETQYF; CDR3 DNA: TGTGCCAATAGTATTATCCCCGTCGGCAGGAGGGCCCGAGAGACCCAGTACTTC
V gene: TRBV28; clone size: few; D gene: NA; J gene: TRBJ2-7; CDR3 protein: CASSFKGDSYEQYF; CDR3 DNA: TGTGCCAGCAGTTTTAAGGGGGACTCCTACGAGCAGTACTTC
V gene: TRBV20-1; clone size: many; D gene: NA; J gene: TRBJ1-1; CDR3 protein: CSAKVQMNTEAFF; CDR3 DNA: TGCAGTGCTAAGGTACAGATGAACACTGAAGCTTTCTTT
V gene: TRBV20-1; clone size: few; D gene: TRBD1; J gene: TRBJ1-1; CDR3 protein: CSARDWVRGRTEAFF; CDR3 DNA: TGCAGTGCTAGAGATTGGGTGAGGGGGCGCACTGAAGCTTTCTTT
V gene: TRBV7-6; clone size: many; D gene: NA; J gene: TRBJ2-7; CDR3 protein: CASSPRDAYEQYF; CDR3 DNA: TGTGCCAGCAGCCCCCGGGATGCCTACGAGCAGTACTTC
V gene: TRBV5-1; clone size: few; D gene: NA; J gene: TRBJ2-3; CDR3 protein: CASSSDIFTDTQYF; CDR3 DNA: TGCGCCAGCAGCTCCGACATTTTCACAGATACGCAGTATTTT
V gene: TRBV29-1; clone size: NA; D gene: NA; J gene: TRBJ1-1; CDR3 protein: CSVENVGLNTEAFF; CDR3 DNA: TGCAGCGTTGAAAATGTGGGACTGAACACTGAAGCTTTCTTT
V gene: TRBV12-3/TRBV12-4; clone size: NA; D gene: TRBD2; J gene: TRBJ2-5; CDR3 protein: CASSLVSGSRQETQYF; CDR3 DNA: TGTGCCAGCAGTTTGGTAAGCGGGAGTCGCCAAGAGACCCAGTACTTC